One sample yielded the 15 T cell receptor beta chains listed below, sequenced in a study of PD-1 blockade in classical Hodgkin lymphoma (dated by TCRdb to 2018 to 2021). The sample's time point label is to be understood as: cycle 2 day 1 (C2D1) of nivolumab. All trial patients had relapsed after autologous stem cell transplantation, with cohorts A, B and C differing in prior brentuximab vedotin exposure. The library relied on the immunoSEQ multiplex PCR assay. TCRdb holds this immuneACCESS table with in-frame rearrangements only. Some clones are missing; in checked studies, unresolved V genes explain under half, and the rest has no known cause. This sample comprises around 25,000 clones, approximately 82% of them detected only once. The ten largest clones take up around a tenth of the sample. The sequenced sample was peripheral blood mononuclear cells (PBMCs), obtained before the second cycle of nivolumab. The receptors were gathered from a human donor with classical Hodgkin lymphoma.

The chain couples TRBV7-9 to TRBJ2-1, with 10 bases lining up with TRBD2. Germline V gene sequence: CDR1 SEHNR, CDR2 FQNEAQ (reference sequence). CDR3 length equals 15 residues. The J segment lost 7 bases and the V segment lost 1 base, leaving 4 bases of the junction unmatched. The CDR3 is CASSLGNSGGNEQFF. The CDR3 bases are TGTGCCAGCAGCTTAGGTAATAGCGGGGGGAATGAGCAGTTCTTC.

The chain joins TRBV7-6 to TRBJ2-1; maybe TRBD2 (5 bases). Trimming shortened V by 1 base and J by 8 bases, and 15 bases separated the two germline ends. In germline, CDR1 is SGHVS, CDR2 FNYEAQ. CDR3 length equals 15 residues. The CDR3 reads CASSLVFPGSDEQFF. The CDR3 nucleotides are TGTGCCAGCAGCTTAGTATTCCCGGGGTCCGATGAGCAGTTCTTC.

V gene TRBV6-1 combines with J gene TRBJ2-4, with D maybe TRBD1 (7 bases). There are 16 residues in the CDR3. V lost 3 bases to trimming and J lost 0 bases, with 12 bases between them. CDR1 MNHNS and CDR2 SASEGT come from the germline V gene. In nucleotides, the CDR3 is TGTGCCAGCAGTGACAGGGGGAGGCTAGCCAAAAACATTCAGTACTTC. It codes for CASSDRGRLAKNIQYF.

The rearrangement uses TRBV6-5 and TRBJ2-6; maybe TRBD1 (5 bases). The CDR3 spans 15 residues. Trimming removed 6 bases from V and 2 bases from J, with 11 bases in between. The germline gives CDR1 MNHEY, CDR2 SVGAGI. In DNA form, the CDR3 reads TGTGCCAGCAGCTTAGGGGATCCTGGGGCCAACGTCCTGACTTTC. It codes for CASSLGDPGANVLTF.

The chain couples TRBV2 to TRBJ2-5; perhaps TRBD1 as D (7 bases). Germline CDR1 reads SNHLY; CDR2 reads FYNNEI. CDR3 length equals 18 residues. Trimming cost V 7 bases and J 1 base, with 25 bases left between them. CDR3 DNA: TGTGCCAGCACCCGAAGTCAGGGGGTTAGGAGGGGCCAAGAGACCCAGTACTTC. Its translation is CASTRSQGVRRGQETQYF.

This chain links TRBV5-1 with TRBJ2-3, with a tentative D call TRBD1 (6 bases). V lost 4 bases and J lost 3, with 9 bases in between. The CDR3 has 13 amino acids. From germline, CDR1 is SGHRS and CDR2 YFSETQ. In DNA form, the CDR3 reads TGCGCCAGCAGCGATCAGGGGACAGATACGCAGTATTTT. Its protein product is CASSDQGTDTQYF.

This chain connects TRBV13 to TRBJ1-1; D is ambiguous. This CDR3 has 13 residues. V lost 5 bases and J 4 bases, leaving 11 bases between the germline ends. Germline assignment: CDR1 PRHDT and CDR2 FYEKMQ (reference sequence). This CDR3 reads CASSRERSTEAFF. As DNA, the CDR3 is TGTGCCAGCAGCCGCGAAAGGAGCACTGAAGCTTTCTTT.

The rearrangement joins TRBV7-2 to TRBJ1-3; D ambiguous. The CDR3 covers 14 residues. Germline V gene sequence: CDR1 SGHTA, CDR2 FQGNSA. Between the trimmed V and J ends, which lost 2 bases and 4 bases, there was a span of 9 bases. The CDR3 region has the DNA TGTGCCAGCAGCTTAATCGATTCAGGAAACACCATATATTTT. Translation: CASSLIDSGNTIYF.

CDR3 region: CASGSPRENTEAFF. The CDR3 region has the DNA TGTGCCAGCGGAAGCCCCAGGGAAAACACTGAAGCTTTCTTT. The rearrangement uses TRBV6-6 and TRBJ1-1, with D possibly being TRBD1 (5 bases). V shed 8 bases and J shed 2 bases, with 15 bases lying between them. Germline lookup yields CDR1 MNHNY and CDR2 SVGAGI (reference sequence). This CDR3 has 14 amino acids.

V is TRBV5-4 and J is TRBJ2-5; possible D gene TRBD2, 5 bases. Trimming removed 4 bases at V and 2 bases at J, with 18 bases between. Germline CDR1 SGHNT, CDR2 YYREEE (reference sequence). This CDR3 has 16 amino acids. In nucleotides, the CDR3 is TGTGCCAGCAGCCCCCCAAAGGCTTCGGGACAAGAGACCCAGTACTTC. Its protein is CASSPPKASGQETQYF. The full variable domain, with the rest looked up from reference TRBV5-4 and TRBJ2-5, is ETGVTQSPTHLIKTRGQQVTLRCSSQSGHNTVSWYQQALGQGPQFIFQYYREEENGRGNFPPRFSGLQFPNYSSELNVNALELDDSALYLCASSPPKASGQETQYFGPGTRLLVL.

The V gene is TRBV19, the J gene TRBJ1-6; D might be TRBD1 (5 bases). This CDR3 region has 16 residues. The germline CDR1 and CDR2 sequences are LNHDA and SQIVND (reference sequence). V lost 6 bases and J 2 bases, leaving 14 bases between the germline ends. The CDR3 bases are TGTGCCAGTAGGACAGTTTTTGGGGCCTATAATTCACCCCTCCACTTT. It encodes CASRTVFGAYNSPLHF.

The V and J genes are TRBV10-3 and TRBJ2-2; D ambiguous. From germline, CDR1 is ENHRY and CDR2 SYGVKD. V lost 6 bases and J lost 0, with 8 bases in between. The CDR3 loop spans 14 amino acids. CDR3 nucleotide sequence: TGTGCCATCAGCCCTGGAGCGAACACCGGGGAGCTGTTTTTT. Protein product: CAISPGANTGELFF.

V and J are TRBV7-3 and TRBJ2-5; D assignment may be TRBD1 or TRBD2 (5 bases each). V lost 8 bases, J lost 5 bases, and 15 bases lay in between. Germline values: CDR1 SGHTA, CDR2 FQGTGA. The length of the CDR3 is 13 residues. CDR3 nucleotide sequence: TGTGCCAGCTCATCGGGGCAGGCGGAGACCCAGTACTTC. Translated: CASSSGQAETQYF.

This chain joins TRBV19 and TRBJ1-1; D unresolved. The CDR3 covers 13 residues. Trimming took 5 bases from V and 7 from J, leaving 14 bases between them. The germline V gene encodes CDR1 LNHDA and CDR2 SQIVND (reference sequence). The CDR3 DNA reads TGTGCCAGTAGTCCTCGTTCCGGGCGTGAAGCTTTCTTT. It yields the protein CASSPRSGREAFF.

This chain connects TRBV6-5 to TRBJ2-5; the D is unclear. The germline V gene has CDR1 MNHEY and CDR2 SVGAGI. Trimming cost V 5 bases and J 2 bases, with 6 bases left between them. The CDR3 length is 12 residues. The chain's CDR3 is CASSGTQETQYF. The CDR3 DNA sequence: TGTGCCAGCAGTGGTACTCAAGAGACCCAGTACTTC.